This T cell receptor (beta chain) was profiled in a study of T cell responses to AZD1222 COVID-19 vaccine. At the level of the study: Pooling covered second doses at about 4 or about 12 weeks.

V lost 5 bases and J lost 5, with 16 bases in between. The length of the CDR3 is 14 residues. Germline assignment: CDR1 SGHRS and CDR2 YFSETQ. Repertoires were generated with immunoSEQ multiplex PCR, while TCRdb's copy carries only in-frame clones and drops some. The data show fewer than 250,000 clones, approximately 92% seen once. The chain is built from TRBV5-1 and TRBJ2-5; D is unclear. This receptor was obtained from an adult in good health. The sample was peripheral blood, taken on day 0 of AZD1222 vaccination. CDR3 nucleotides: TGCGCCAGCAGTGGTTGGCCGACGAGCGAGACCCAGTACTTC. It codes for CASSGWPTSETQYF.